This TCR beta chain was sequenced during a study of tumor-infiltrating lymphocytes in primary liver carcinoma. Using a constant-region primer together with ProtoScript II reverse transcriptase, TCR beta cDNA was made from 500 ng of total RNA. A slightly modified ARM-PCR protocol with three nested multiplex PCR rounds produced these TCR beta libraries. The study ran its first two PCR rounds for nine to eleven cycles each, using TRBV1-TRBV30 forward primers and a C-beta reverse primer. MiXCR was run by TCRdb on the multiplex PCR reads, yielding one entry per CDR3 protein. The sample includes 45,000 to 65,000 distinct CDR3 sequences, around 77% of them seen just once. RNA and DNA were co-extracted from roughly 20-30 mg of unsorted bulk tissue. Samples came from superior, inferior, lateral poles and tumor centre. In regard to this clonotype: Mismatch with germline at one junction end may stem from a read error.

Germline V gene data show CDR1 as SGHNT and CDR2 as YYREEE (reference sequence). CDR3 length: 15 residues. The receptor's source is a man in his forties with primary liver carcinoma and hepatitis B virus infection. The J gene is TRBJ1-1, the V gene TRBV5-4, with TRBD1 matching over 7 bases. Material for sequencing was liver tumor tissue from sampling region 5. The subset is: tumor region T5, tumor centre. CDR3 in DNA: TGTGACAGCAGCTTGCGACAGGGCGGGGACACTGAAACTTTCTTT. It encodes CDSSLRQGGDTETFF.